This TCR beta chain came from a study of CXCR3-negative and CXCR3-positive naive CD8 T cells. This CDR3 comprises 13 residues. The germline gives CDR1 SQVTM, CDR2 ANQGSEA. The libraries of TRB cDNA were prepared using 5' RACE with UMI labels. Following a re-call of the 5' RACE reads, TCRdb has one entry per CDR3 protein and lacks DNA. This repertoire includes 23,000 or so distinct CDR3 sequences. Sample: naive CXCR3- CD8+ T cells from blood. Subset meaning: CD45RO-CCR7+CD27+CD95- naive CD8+ T cells lacking CXCR3 (TNR3-). The gene calls are TRBV29-1 and TRBJ2-7; no DNA is available, so the TRBD1 call from TCRdb remains unchecked. This receptor was taken from a human donor in good health. Some clones in this sample may be carry-over from other donors' samples. The CDR3 reads CSAGTGDSYEQYF.